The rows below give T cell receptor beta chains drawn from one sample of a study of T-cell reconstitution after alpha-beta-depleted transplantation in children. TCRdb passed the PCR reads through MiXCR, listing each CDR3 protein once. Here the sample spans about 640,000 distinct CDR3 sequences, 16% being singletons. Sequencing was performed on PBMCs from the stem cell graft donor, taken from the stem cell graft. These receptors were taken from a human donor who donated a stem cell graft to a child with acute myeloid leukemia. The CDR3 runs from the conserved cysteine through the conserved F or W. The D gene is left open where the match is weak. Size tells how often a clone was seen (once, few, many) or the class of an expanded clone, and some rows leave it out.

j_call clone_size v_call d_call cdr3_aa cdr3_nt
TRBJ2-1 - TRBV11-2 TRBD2 CASSLGSWRGGRNEQFF TGTGCCAGCAGCTTAGGGAGTTGGCGGGGGGGCCGCAATGAGCAGTTCTTC
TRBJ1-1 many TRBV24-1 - CATSDLGGTGEAFF TGTGCCACCAGTGATTTGGGGGGAACAGGGGAAGCTTTCTTT
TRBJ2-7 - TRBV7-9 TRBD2 CASSWTSGASYEQYF TGTGCCAGCAGTTGGACTAGCGGGGCTTCCTACGAGCAGTACTTC
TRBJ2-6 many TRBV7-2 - CASSLATVTGANVLTF TGTGCCAGCAGCTTGGCCACAGTAACTGGGGCCAACGTCCTGACTTTC
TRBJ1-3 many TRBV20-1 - CSARGYRAAGNTIYF TGCAGTGCTAGAGGTTACAGGGCAGCAGGAAACACCATATATTTT
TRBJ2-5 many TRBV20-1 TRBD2 CSARRPQGGEGETQYF TGCAGTGCTAGACGACCGCAGGGTGGGGAGGGAGAGACCCAGTACTTC
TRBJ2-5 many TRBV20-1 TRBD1 CSAPSPQGRETQYF TGCAGTGCCCCAAGTCCACAGGGGCGTGAGACCCAGTACTTC
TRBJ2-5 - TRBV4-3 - CASSQDLRGFQETQYF TGCGCCAGCAGCCAAGATCTACGGGGGTTCCAAGAGACCCAGTACTTC
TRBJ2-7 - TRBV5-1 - CASSLALGHEQYF TGCGCCAGCAGCTTGGCCCTGGGACACGAGCAGTACTTC
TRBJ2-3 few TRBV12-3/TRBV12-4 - CASVSGAFTDTQYF TGTGCCAGCGTGTCAGGGGCCTTCACAGATACGCAGTATTTT
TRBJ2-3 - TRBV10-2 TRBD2 CASSESRGGMTDTQYF TGCGCCAGCAGTGAGTCTCGGGGGGGCATGACAGATACGCAGTATTTT
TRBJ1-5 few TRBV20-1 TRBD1 CSARDQWDRGNSNQPQHF TGCAGTGCTAGAGATCAATGGGACAGGGGGAATAGCAATCAGCCCCAGCATTTT
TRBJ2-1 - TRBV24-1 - CATSDWAYPYEQFF TGTGCCACCAGTGATTGGGCCTACCCGTATGAGCAGTTCTTC
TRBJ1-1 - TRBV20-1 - CSARGMDTEAFF TGCAGTGCTAGAGGGATGGACACTGAAGCTTTCTTT
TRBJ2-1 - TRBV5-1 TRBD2 CASSLRTSGGASEQFF TGCGCCAGCAGCCTGCGGACTAGCGGGGGGGCCTCTGAGCAGTTCTTC
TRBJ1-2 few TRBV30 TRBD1 CAWADRGEDGYTF TGTGCCTGGGCGGACAGGGGAGAGGATGGCTACACCTTC
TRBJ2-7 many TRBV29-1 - CSVQGLLVAEQYF TGCAGCGTTCAAGGCCTCCTGGTCGCCGAGCAGTACTTC
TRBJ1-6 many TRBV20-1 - CSARTGGPYNSPLHF TGCAGTGCTAGGACGGGGGGCCCCTATAATTCACCCCTCCACTTT
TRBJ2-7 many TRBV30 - CAWTPGRDEQYF TGTGCCTGGACTCCGGGCCGGGACGAGCAGTACTTC
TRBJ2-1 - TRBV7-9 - CASSPTSAYNEQFF TGTGCCAGCAGCCCTACCTCAGCGTACAATGAGCAGTTCTTC
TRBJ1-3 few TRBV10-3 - CAISLSESGNTIYF TGTGCCATCAGCCTGAGCGAATCTGGAAACACCATATATTTT
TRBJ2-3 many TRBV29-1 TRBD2 CSVEDPSTSGGADTQYF TGCAGCGTTGAAGATCCCTCGACTAGCGGGGGCGCAGATACGCAGTATTTT
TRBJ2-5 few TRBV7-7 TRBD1 CASSRGQGAKETQYF TGTGCCAGCAGCCGGGGGCAGGGGGCTAAGGAGACCCAGTACTTC
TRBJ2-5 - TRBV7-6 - CASSLTLNEYGSAETQYF TGTGCCAGCAGCTTAACTCTTAACGAATATGGCAGTGCGGAGACCCAGTACTTC
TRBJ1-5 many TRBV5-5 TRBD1 CASSRDSINQPQHF TGTGCCAGCAGTCGGGACAGCATCAATCAGCCCCAGCATTTT
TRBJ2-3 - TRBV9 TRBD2 CASSVGRSGGPTDTRYF TGTGCCAGCAGCGTAGGCCGGAGCGGGGGACCCACAGATACGCGGTATTTT
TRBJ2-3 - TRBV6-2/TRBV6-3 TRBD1 CASSYGTVGTDTQYF TGTGCCAGCAGTTACGGGACAGTAGGCACAGATACGCAGTATTTT
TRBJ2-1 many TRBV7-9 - CAHDDRGRGDNEQFF TGTGCCCACGATGATAGGGGGCGCGGGGACAATGAGCAGTTCTTC
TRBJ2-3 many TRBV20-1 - CSARDKGRAWGTDTQYF TGCAGTGCTAGGGATAAGGGGCGGGCGTGGGGCACAGATACGCAGTATTTT
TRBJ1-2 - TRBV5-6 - CTSSIGNRGYTF TGTACCAGCAGCATAGGAAATCGTGGCTACACCTTT
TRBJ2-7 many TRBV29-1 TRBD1 CSVERQGTYEQYF TGCAGCGTTGAGAGACAGGGGACCTACGAGCAGTACTTC
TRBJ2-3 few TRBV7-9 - CASSSGKVSTDTQYF TGTGCCAGCAGCTCCGGCAAAGTTAGCACAGATACGCAGTATTTT
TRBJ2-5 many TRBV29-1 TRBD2 CSVILAGEETQYF TGCAGCGTCATTCTAGCGGGGGAAGAGACCCAGTACTTC
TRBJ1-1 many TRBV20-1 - CSASRVPRTEAFF TGCAGTGCTAGTCGGGTCCCTCGCACTGAAGCTTTCTTT
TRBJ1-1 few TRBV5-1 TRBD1 CASSFNGQGTEAFF TGCGCCAGCAGCTTTAATGGACAGGGGACTGAAGCTTTCTTT
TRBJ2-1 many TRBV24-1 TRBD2 CATSDLPGGVYQFF TGTGCCACCAGTGATTTGCCCGGGGGGGTCTATCAGTTCTTC
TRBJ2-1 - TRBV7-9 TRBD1 CGGRGQGAKGSYNEQFF TGTGGGGGACGGGGACAGGGGGCGAAGGGCTCCTACAATGAGCAGTTCTTC
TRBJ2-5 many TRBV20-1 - CSNYRRDEGTQYF TGCAGTAATTACCGGAGGGATGAGGGGACCCAGTACTTC
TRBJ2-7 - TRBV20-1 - CSATRPGPQTRREQYF TGCAGTGCTACGCGACCGGGCCCCCAAACGCGGCGGGAGCAGTACTTC
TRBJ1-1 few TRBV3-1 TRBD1 CASSRRDRGNTEAFF TGTGCCAGCAGCCGGCGGGACAGGGGGAACACTGAAGCTTTCTTT
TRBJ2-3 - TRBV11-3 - CASSQGRSDTQYF TGTGCCAGCAGCCAAGGGCGGTCAGATACGCAGTATTTT
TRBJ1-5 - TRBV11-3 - CASSLGGGATYSNQPQHF TGTGCCAGCAGCTTAGGGGGGGGGGCCACCTATAGCAATCAGCCCCAGCATTTT
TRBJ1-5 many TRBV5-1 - CASSLSGISNQPQHF TGCGCCAGCAGCTTGAGTGGTATTAGCAATCAGCCCCAGCATTTT
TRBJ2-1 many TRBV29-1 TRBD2 CSVVGLAGEPYNEQFF TGCAGCGTCGTGGGTCTAGCGGGGGAGCCTTACAATGAGCAGTTCTTC
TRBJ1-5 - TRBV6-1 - CASSPGAIPSNQPQHF TGTGCCAGTAGTCCGGGGGCAATACCTAGCAATCAGCCCCAGCATTTT